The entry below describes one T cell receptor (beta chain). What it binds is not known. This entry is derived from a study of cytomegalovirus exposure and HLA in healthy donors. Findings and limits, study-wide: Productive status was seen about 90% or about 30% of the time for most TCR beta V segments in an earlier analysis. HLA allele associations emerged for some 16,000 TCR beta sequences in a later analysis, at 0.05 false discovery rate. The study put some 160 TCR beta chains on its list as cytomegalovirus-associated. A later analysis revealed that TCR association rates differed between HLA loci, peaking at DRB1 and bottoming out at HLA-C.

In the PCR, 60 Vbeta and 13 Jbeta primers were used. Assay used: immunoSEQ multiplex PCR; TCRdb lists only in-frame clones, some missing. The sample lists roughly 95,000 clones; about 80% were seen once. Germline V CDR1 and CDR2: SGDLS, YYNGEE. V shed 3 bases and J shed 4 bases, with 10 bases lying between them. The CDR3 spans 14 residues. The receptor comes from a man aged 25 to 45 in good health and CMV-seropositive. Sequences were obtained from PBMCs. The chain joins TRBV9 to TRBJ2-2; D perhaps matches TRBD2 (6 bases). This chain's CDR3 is CASSARDFTGELFF. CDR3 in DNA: TGTGCCAGCAGCGCCCGGGACTTCACCGGGGAGCTGTTTTTT.